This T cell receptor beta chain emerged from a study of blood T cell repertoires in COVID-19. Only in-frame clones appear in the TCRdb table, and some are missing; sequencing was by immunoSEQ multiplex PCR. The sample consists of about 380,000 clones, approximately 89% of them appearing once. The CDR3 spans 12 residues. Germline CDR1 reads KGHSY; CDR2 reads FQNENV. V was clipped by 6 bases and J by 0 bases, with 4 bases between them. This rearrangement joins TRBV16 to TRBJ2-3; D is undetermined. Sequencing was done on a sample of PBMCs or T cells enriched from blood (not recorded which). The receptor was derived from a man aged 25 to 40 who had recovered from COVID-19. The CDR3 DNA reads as TGTGCCAGCAGTCGTAGCACAGATACGCAGTATTTT. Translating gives CASSRSTDTQYF. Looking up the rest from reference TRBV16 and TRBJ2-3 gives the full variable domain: GEEVAQTPKHLVRGEGQKAKLYCAPIKGHSYVFWYQQVLKNEFKFLISFQNENVFDETGMPKERFSAKCLPNSPCSLEIQATKLEDSAVYFCASSRSTDTQYFGPGTRLTVL.